This paragraph covers one T cell receptor beta chain sequence. Its target is unknown. This CDR3 region has 16 residues. Trimming shortened V by 8 bases and J by 3 bases, and 17 bases separated the two germline ends. The germline CDR1 and CDR2 sequences are MDHEN and SYDVKM. The data were obtained in a study of shared clonotypes between healthy human individuals. The study, taken as a whole, reports: Relative to their counterparts shared across all four donors, non-shared clonotypes exhibited diminished generation probabilities. Estimated richness values were generally larger in naive subsets than in memory subsets.

This table comes from immunoSEQ multiplex PCR, and its TCRdb copy is limited to in-frame clones, with some not included. The repertoire holds about 2,500,000 clones, just over 90% seen once, with 0.14% in the top ten. The chain uses TRBV28 and TRBJ1-6; D gene unclear. This sequence originates from a man younger than 30 in good health. Input material: naive CD4+ T cells sorted from blood. The subset is: CD45RA+ positively selected. This CDR3 is CASDSVRILYNSPLHF. The DNA of the CDR3 is TGTGCCAGCGATTCGGTTCGGATCCTCTATAATTCACCCCTCCACTTT.